These 25 T cell receptor beta chains were sequenced from one sample in a study of T cells in Graves' hyperthyroidism and ophthalmopathy. Using RNA transcripts as the source, TCR beta CDR3 regions were amplified. RT-PCR in the first round (using the HTBI primer set) targeted the TCR CDR3. TCRdb re-called the multiplex PCR reads with MiXCR, one entry per CDR3 protein. The repertoire holds a few hundred thousand distinct CDR3 sequences, with 20% to 25% as singletons. Sequenced sample: blood. The source of these receptors is a man aged 18 to 30 with Graves' hyperthyroidism.

This clonotype has a count of ten or more. The CDR3 DNA reads TGTGCCAGCAGCTACGACAGGGGAGACATTCAGTACTTC. This translates into CASSYDRGDIQYF. This sequence joins TRBV13 and TRBJ2-4, with 8 nucleotides matching TRBD1. The trim removed 4 bases at V and 8 bases at J, leaving 4 bases unmatched. The length of the CDR3 is 13 residues. CDR1 PRHDT and CDR2 FYEKMQ come from the germline V gene (reference sequence). The full variable domain, rest sourced from reference TRBV13 and TRBJ2-4, is AAGVIQSPRHLIKEKRETATLKCYPIPRHDTVYWYQQGPGQDPQFLISFYEKMQSDKGSIPDRFSAQQFSDYHSELNMSSLELGDSALYFCASSYDRGDIQYFGAGTRLSVL.

The V gene is TRBV12-3 or TRBV12-4, the J gene TRBJ2-2; TRBD1 matches 10 bases. The CDR3 is 16 amino acids. V was clipped by 5 bases and J by 7 bases; unmatched bases: 10. CDR3 coding DNA: TGTGCCAGCAGTAAAGGGCGACAGGGGGCGAACGGGGAGCTGTTTTTT. Protein product: CASSKGRQGANGELFF.

This clonotype occurred many times. The V gene is TRBV7-9, the J gene TRBJ2-3; D is uncertain. CDR3 size: 13 residues. The germline V and J ends were trimmed by 5 bases and 6 bases, with 12 bases remaining between them. Germline CDR1 and CDR2: SEHNR and FQNEAQ (reference sequence). CDR3 region: CASSPKYGDTQYF. The CDR3 coding sequence is TGTGCCAGCAGCCCAAAATACGGGGATACGCAGTATTTT.

This clonotype was observed many times. J is TRBJ2-5 and V is TRBV19; D may be TRBD1 or TRBD2 (5 bases each). Per germline, CDR1 LNHDA and CDR2 SQIVND (reference sequence). There are 14 residues in the CDR3. The V end lost 3 bases, the J end lost 7 bases, and 15 bases lay between the germline ends. The CDR3 loop is CASSIGTKPGTQYF. The CDR3 DNA is TGTGCCAGTAGTATCGGGACCAAGCCGGGGACCCAGTACTTC.

In this sample, this clonotype turned up many times. The J gene is TRBJ1-5, the V gene TRBV28, with a tentative D call TRBD1 (6 bases). Germline V gene data show CDR1 as MDHEN and CDR2 as SYDVKM. The V end lost 6 bases, the J end lost 0 bases, and 12 bases lay between the germline ends. The CDR3 is 15 residues long. CDR3 DNA sequence: TGTGCCAGCAGGGACAGTGGGTATAGCAATCAGCCCCAGCATTTT. Protein: CASRDSGYSNQPQHF.

There are many counts of this clonotype. CDR3 in amino acids: CASSLPGQIQPQHF. CDR3 sequence (DNA): TGCGCCAGCAGCCTCCCGGGACAGATTCAGCCCCAGCATTTT. The chain is built from TRBV4-1 and TRBJ1-5; 7 bases fit TRBD1. This CDR3 region has 14 residues. Germline V lookup: CDR1 MGHRA, CDR2 YSYEKL. With 4 bases clipped from V and 6 bases from J, the junction kept 6 bases outside the gene matches.

As to this clonotype: Compared with germline, one end of the junction differs, possibly owing to a read error. V is TRBV20-1 and J is TRBJ2-4; weak D call: TRBD2 (5 bases). From germline, CDR1 is DFQATT and CDR2 SNEGSKA (reference sequence). CDR3 length: 13 residues. CDR3 nucleotide sequence: TGCAGTGCTGTTCCCCTAGCCAAAAACATTAAGTACTTC. It codes for CSAVPLAKNIKYF.

This clonotype was seen at least ten times. V and J are TRBV6-4 and TRBJ2-2; no clear D. The V end lost 3 bases, the J end lost 6 bases, and 5 bases lay between the germline ends. The CDR3 is 12 amino acids. Germline CDR1 reads MRHNA; CDR2 reads SNTAGT. The CDR3 region is CASSEGSGELFF. The CDR3 bases are TGTGCCAGCAGTGAAGGGTCCGGGGAGCTGTTTTTT.

As DNA, the CDR3 is TGTGCCAGCAGTTTGTTGTTAGGGACAGGAGTCACCGGGGAGCTGTTTTTT. Amino acids: CASSLLLGTGVTGELFF. The V call is TRBV27, the J call TRBJ2-2, with TRBD1 matching over 8 bases. Germline V CDR1 and CDR2: MNHEY, SMNVEV (reference sequence). The CDR3 has 17 residues. With 3 bases clipped from V and 4 bases from J, the junction kept 10 bases outside the gene matches.

This clonotype was detected a few times. V usage is TRBV6-1 and J usage is TRBJ1-1; D is perhaps TRBD1 (5 bases). This CDR3 region has 14 residues. The V end lost 8 bases, the J end lost 3 bases, and 16 bases lay between the germline ends. CDR1 is MNHNS and CDR2 is SASEGT in the germline V gene. The CDR3 loop is CASAPGGLYTEAFF. Here the CDR3 DNA reads TGTGCCAGCGCGCCGGGGGGATTGTACACTGAAGCTTTCTTT.

This clonotype showed up many times. The chain is built from TRBV25-1 and TRBJ2-5, with D possibly matching TRBD1 (5 bases). There are 19 residues in the CDR3. V lost 3 bases and J 5 bases, leaving 28 bases between the germline ends. The germline V gene encodes CDR1 MGHDK and CDR2 SYGVNS. The CDR3 DNA is TGTGCCAGCAGTGAGACTTTCGTGGCATCCGATCAGGGATACGAGACCCAGTACTTC. Translating gives CASSETFVASDQGYETQYF.

The chain has TRBV28 and TRBJ1-2, with 9 bases lining up with TRBD1. The CDR3 has 16 amino acids. The ends lost 5 bases at V and 0 bases at J; junction bases unmatched: 7. The V gene's germline CDR1 is MDHEN and CDR2 SYDVKM. DNA for the CDR3: TGTGCCAGCAGTCACAACAGGGGGCGGCCTAACTATGGCTACACCTTC. It yields the protein CASSHNRGRPNYGYTF.

This clonotype came up many times. The chain recombines TRBV19 with TRBJ2-7, with 7 bases aligning to TRBD1. The trim removed 5 bases at V and 0 bases at J, leaving 4 bases unmatched. This CDR3 comprises 14 residues. Germline V gene sequence: CDR1 LNHDA, CDR2 SQIVND (reference sequence). The CDR3 loop is CASSRDSVSYEQYF. CDR3 coding DNA: TGTGCCAGTAGTCGGGACAGCGTCTCCTACGAGCAGTACTTC. Drawing the rest from reference TRBV19 and TRBJ2-7, the complete variable domain is DGGITQSPKYLFRKEGQNVTLSCEQNLNHDAMYWYRQDPGQGLRLIYYSQIVNDFQKGDIAEGYSVSREKKESFPLTVTSAQKNPTAFYLCASSRDSVSYEQYFGPGTRLTVT.

With respect to this clonotype: A much larger clone lies a single base off, so this may be a read error. This chain uses TRBV2 with TRBJ1-2; D gene unclear. CDR1 is SNHLY and CDR2 is FYNNEI in the germline V gene. The CDR3 runs 12 residues. In nucleotides, the CDR3 is TGTGCCAGCAGTCTGGACGGGATCGGCTTCACCTTC. Its translation is CASSLDGIGFTF.

The CDR3 reads CSARGRPVRGYTF. The CDR3 DNA reads as TGCAGTGCTAGAGGTCGGCCAGTAAGGGGCTACACCTTC. The chain recombines TRBV20-1 with TRBJ1-2, with unresolved D. The ends were cut back, 1 base at V and 8 bases at J, with 14 bases in the middle. This CDR3 region has 13 residues. CDR1 is DFQATT, CDR2 SNEGSKA, per germline (reference sequence).

Points on this clonotype: With a much larger clone just one base away, this may be a read error. The rearrangement joins TRBV19 to TRBJ1-1; D is perhaps TRBD1 (6 bases). The CDR3 runs to 14 residues. CDR1 and CDR2 from the germline V gene are LNHDA and SQIVND (reference sequence). DNA for the CDR3: TGTGCCAGTAGGCCAGGGGCGGGGAACACTGAAGCTTCCTTT. The encoded protein is CASRPGAGNTEASF.

This clonotype was found many times. The gene calls are TRBV20-1 and TRBJ2-7, with D uncertain. Trimming removed 5 bases from V and 6 bases from J, with 14 bases in between. The CDR3 spans 12 residues. The germline V gene has CDR1 DFQATT and CDR2 SNEGSKA (reference sequence). The CDR3: CSAADIRAEQYF. The CDR3 coding sequence is TGCAGTGCTGCTGATATCCGCGCCGAGCAGTACTTC.

This clonotype was recorded at least ten times. This chain links TRBV11-2 with TRBJ1-2; D may be TRBD1 (5 bases). The CDR3 covers 16 residues. V was pared by 5 bases and J by 4 bases, with 20 bases between. The germline V gene encodes CDR1 SGHAT and CDR2 FQNNGV. The CDR3 region has the DNA TGTGCCAGCAGCCTGTCCCCGGGACGGACCATCTATGGCTACACCTTC. Translating gives CASSLSPGRTIYGYTF.

Ten or more counts support this clonotype. CDR3 in amino acids: CSAPGQLTEEQYF. In DNA form, the CDR3 reads TGCAGTGCCCCGGGACAGCTTACGGAGGAGCAGTACTTC. The chain joins TRBV20-1 to TRBJ2-7; the match to TRBD1 covers 7 bases. The CDR3 extends over 13 amino acids. With 6 bases clipped from V and 7 bases from J, the junction kept 12 bases outside the gene matches. CDR1 and CDR2 (germline): DFQATT, SNEGSKA (reference sequence).

In its sample, this clonotype was seen many times. The chain carries TRBV19 and TRBJ2-2, with 8 bases identical to TRBD1. Losses at the gene ends were 5 bases for V and 3 bases for J; bases not matched to a gene: 8. This CDR3 comprises 16 residues. Germline V gives CDR1 LNHDA, CDR2 SQIVND (reference sequence). In DNA form, the CDR3 reads TGTGCCAGTAGTGCCCGGACAGGGTTGTACACCGGGGAGCTGTTTTTT. It codes for CASSARTGLYTGELFF.

The rearrangement links TRBV15 to TRBJ1-5; tentative D call: TRBD1 (5 bases). Germline V lookup: CDR1 LNHNV, CDR2 YYDKDF (reference sequence). V was cut by 1 base and J by 7 bases, with 17 bases left in between. The CDR3 length is 16 residues. For the CDR3, the DNA is TGTGCCACCAGCAGAGCCCCGGGGCGGCTAGGGCAGCCCCAGCATTTT. Translation: CATSRAPGRLGQPQHF.

Ten or more counts support this clonotype. The V and J genes are TRBV6-2 or TRBV6-3 and TRBJ2-7; no reliable D call. CDR1 is MNHEY, CDR2 SVGEGT, per germline. The CDR3 length is 11 residues. The ends were cut back, 5 bases at V and 4 bases at J, with 6 bases in the middle. The CDR3 sequence is CASSPMYEQYF. The CDR3 coding sequence is TGTGCCAGCAGTCCCATGTACGAGCAGTACTTC.

This clonotype was observed many times. The genes are TRBV12-3 or TRBV12-4 and TRBJ2-7, with D unclear. V dropped 3 bases and J dropped 6 bases, with 9 bases sitting between them. The CDR3 extends over 12 amino acids. The CDR3 loop reads CASSFIFGEQYF. The CDR3 DNA follows: TGTGCCAGCAGTTTCATTTTCGGCGAGCAGTACTTC.

This clonotype was observed many times. The chain joins TRBV11-2 to TRBJ2-7, with D possibly TRBD2 on 6 matching bases. This CDR3 contains 14 residues. Trimming pared 1 base from V and 5 bases from J, leaving 12 bases between. CDR1 SGHAT and CDR2 FQNNGV come from the germline V gene. The CDR3 here is CASSLGGGFHEQYF. Written as DNA, the CDR3 is TGTGCCAGCAGCTTAGGAGGAGGGTTCCACGAGCAGTACTTC.

This clonotype has at least ten counts. The CDR3 sequence is CASSYQRGGPTSGAQYF. DNA of the CDR3: TGTGCCAGCAGTTACCAGCGGGGGGGCCCAACCTCGGGGGCCCAGTACTTC. The chain couples TRBV28 to TRBJ2-5; 10 bases map to TRBD2. The CDR3 spans 17 residues. The ends lost 4 bases at V and 9 bases at J; junction bases unmatched: 17. The V gene's germline CDR1 is MDHEN and CDR2 SYDVKM.